These 14 T cell receptor beta chains came from one sample sequenced in a study of blood T cell repertoires in COVID-19 (TCRdb year 2020). The library was produced with the immunoSEQ multiplex PCR assay. TCRdb mirrors the immuneACCESS table, restricted to in-frame sequences. Some clones are absent from its copies; in checked studies, under half trace to an unresolved V gene, and the reason for the others is unknown. This sample comprises tens of thousands of clones, approximately 86% of them detected only once. The biggest ten clones account for approximately 1.8% of the sample. Sequenced: peripheral blood. These receptors were obtained from a woman aged 55 to 70 with acute or convalescent COVID-19.

This clone was seen more than once but under ten times. CDR3 residues: CASSYGGGYNEQFF. The CDR3 bases are TGTGCCAGCAGTTATGGGGGGGGCTACAATGAGCAGTTCTTC. V is TRBV6-2 or TRBV6-3 and J is TRBJ2-1; TRBD2 aligns across 7 bases. With 3 bases clipped from V and 3 bases from J, the junction kept 2 bases outside the gene matches. This CDR3 has 14 amino acids. The germline V gene has CDR1 MNHEY and CDR2 SVGEGT.

The chain has TRBV7-9 and TRBJ2-1; 14 bases agree with TRBD2. V lost 5 bases and J lost 0; bases outside the gene matches: 6. The CDR3 is 18 amino acids. Germline V gene sequence: CDR1 SEHNR, CDR2 FQNEAQ (reference sequence). The CDR3 here is CASSPGTSGGRSYNEQFF. CDR3 bases: TGTGCCAGCAGCCCAGGGACTAGCGGGGGCCGCTCCTACAATGAGCAGTTCTTC.

The chain combines TRBV7-9 with TRBJ2-5; 7 bases map to TRBD1. CDR3 length: 15 amino acids. V gave up 5 bases and J gave up 5 bases; unmatched junction bases: 11. Germline assignment: CDR1 SEHNR and CDR2 FQNEAQ (reference sequence). The CDR3 sequence is CASSTRDSLWETQYF. CDR3 nucleotides: TGTGCCAGCAGCACCCGGGACAGTTTATGGGAGACCCAGTACTTC.

J is TRBJ2-2 and V is TRBV11-3; 8 nucleotides match TRBD2. Trimming cost V 5 bases and J 5 bases; bases outside gene matches: 1. Per germline, CDR1 SGHNT and CDR2 YENEEA. This CDR3 is built from 13 residues. CDR3 DNA: TGTGCCAGCAGCGTAGCGGGAACCGGGGAGCTGTTTTTT. It codes for CASSVAGTGELFF. The whole variable domain, filled in from reference TRBV11-3 and TRBJ2-2, reads EAGVVQSPRYKIIEKKQPVAFWCNPISGHNTLYWYLQNLGQGPELLIRYENEEAVDDSQLPKDRFSAERLKGVDSTLKIQPAELGDSAVYLCASSVAGTGELFFGEGSRLTVL.

This chain links TRBV27 with TRBJ1-1; the match to TRBD1 covers 8 bases. Per the germline V gene, CDR1 is MNHEY and CDR2 is SMNVEV (reference sequence). The CDR3 length is 15 residues. The junction had 6 bases not matched to a gene; V was cut back by 5 bases and J by 1 base. CDR3 nucleotide sequence: TGTGCCAGCAGTCCTGCGGGGACAGGGAACACTGAAGCTTTCTTT. This gives the protein CASSPAGTGNTEAFF.

J is TRBJ2-1 and V is TRBV21-1; the DNA was not used to check the table's D call, TRBD2. TRBV21-1 is termed a pseudogene. The CDR3 loop spans 12 amino acids. DNA of the CDR3: TGTGCCAGCAGCAAAGGCGACGGACTAGAGTTCTTC. This encodes CASSKGDGLEFF.

The chain couples TRBV9 to TRBJ2-1, with D perhaps matching TRBD2 (5 bases). The CDR3 totals 14 residues. Trimming took 4 bases from V and 8 from J, leaving 16 bases between them. Per germline, CDR1 SGDLS and CDR2 YYNGEE. This chain's CDR3 is CASSSRPFSDEQFF. The DNA of the CDR3 is TGTGCCAGCAGCTCAAGGCCATTTAGCGATGAGCAGTTCTTC. Together with reference TRBV9 and TRBJ2-1, the CDR3 gives the full variable domain: DSGVTQTPKHLITATGQRVTLRCSPRSGDLSVYWYQQSLDQGLQFLIQYYNGEERAKGNILERFSAQQFPDLHSELNLSSLELGDSALYFCASSSRPFSDEQFFGPGTRLTVL.

The count of this clone is one. The J gene is TRBJ2-7, the V gene TRBV4-1; D gene uncertain. Trimming cost V 0 bases and J 1 base, with 4 bases left between them. From germline, CDR1 is MGHRA and CDR2 YSYEKL. The length of the CDR3 is 13 residues. CDR3 bases: TGCGCCAGCAGCCAAGAGCGGTCCTACGAGCAGTACTTC. It is translated as CASSQERSYEQYF.

This sequence joins TRBV7-2 and TRBJ2-3; D is unclear. V dropped 5 bases and J dropped 7 bases, with 7 bases sitting between them. This CDR3 comprises 11 residues. Germline V gene data show CDR1 as SGHTA and CDR2 as FQGNSA. The CDR3 DNA reads TGTGCCAGCAGCACCCAGAATACGCAGTATTTT. This sequence encodes CASSTQNTQYF.

This chain connects TRBV18 to TRBJ2-1; no clear D gene. The CDR3 covers 13 residues. The germline V gene has CDR1 KGHSH and CDR2 LQKENI. Trimming stripped 1 base from V and 5 bases from J, with 6 bases between. The CDR3 reads CASSPREDNEQFF. The CDR3 DNA sequence: TGTGCCAGCTCACCACGCGAGGACAATGAGCAGTTCTTC.

In this sample, this clone turned up once. Other DNA sequences in this specimen translate into the identical CDR3. The rearrangement joins TRBV6-5 to TRBJ1-1; D is uncertain. Germline CDR1 MNHEY, CDR2 SVGAGI. The CDR3 runs 13 residues. The V and J ends lost 2 bases and 1 base respectively, with 5 bases between them. The CDR3 DNA sequence: TGTGCCAGCAGTTACGGGAGGAACACTGAAGCTTTCTTT. This translates into CASSYGRNTEAFF.

The chain combines TRBV7-9 with TRBJ1-1, with 9 bases that match TRBD1. With V trimmed by 1 base and J by 7 bases, 7 bases remained unmatched. The CDR3 runs 15 residues. The V gene's germline CDR1 is SEHNR and CDR2 FQNEAQ (reference sequence). CDR3 residues: CASSLETDRGGEAFF. DNA for the CDR3: TGTGCCAGCAGCTTAGAGACCGACAGGGGGGGTGAAGCTTTCTTT.

CDR3 bases: TGTGCCAGCAGCCCGCCCGGGACTAGCAACGAGCAGTACTTC. Translated: CASSPPGTSNEQYF. The chain uses TRBV7-2 and TRBJ2-7; TRBD2 aligns across 9 bases. The CDR3 spans 14 residues. V lost 5 bases, J lost 5 bases, and 7 bases stayed unmatched. Germline CDR1 is SGHTA and CDR2 is FQGNSA. Full variable domain (remainder filled in from reference TRBV7-2 and TRBJ2-7): GAGVSQSPSNKVTEKGKDVELRCDPISGHTALYWYRQSLGQGLEFLIYFQGNSAPDKSGLPSDRFSAERTGGSVSTLTIQRTQQEDSAVYLCASSPPGTSNEQYFGPGTRLTVT.

The gene calls are TRBV10-3 and TRBJ1-1; unclear D gene. CDR1 and CDR2 from the germline V gene are ENHRY and SYGVKD. Trimming left V 4 bases short and J 6 bases short, with 9 bases between. The CDR3 runs to 12 residues. CDR3 nucleotide sequence: TGTGCCATCAGTGCCGACTCTTCTGAAGCTTTCTTT. This encodes CAISADSSEAFF.